Listed here are 2 T cell receptor beta chains from one sample, sequenced in a study of T-cell memory formation after mild COVID-19. TCRdb ran MiXCR on the 5' RACE reads and lists one entry per CDR3 protein. The repertoire holds some 310,000 distinct CDR3 sequences, with 20% to 25% as singletons. The sequenced sample was PBMCs or a T cell subset sorted from them (not recorded which). Every receptor here comes from a young man who had mild COVID-19 (a few samples of this study predate the infection). Cell type and time point are not known.

This sequence joins TRBV27 and TRBJ2-3, with D perhaps TRBD2 (6 bases). Germline-derived CDR1 and CDR2 are MNHEY and SMNVEV (reference sequence). V was trimmed by 0 bases and J by 1 base, leaving 11 bases between them. The CDR3 runs to 16 residues. The CDR3 protein is CASSLSASVGTDTQYF. CDR3 bases: TGTGCCAGCAGTTTATCGGCTAGCGTGGGCACAGATACGCAGTATTTT.

J is TRBJ2-1 and V is TRBV4-3; 9 positions agree with TRBD2. Trimming took 3 bases from V and 1 from J; bases not matched to a gene: 4. Germline loops: CDR1 LGHNA, CDR2 YSLEER. CDR3 length: 16 residues. CDR3: CASSHSSGVSYNEQFF. In DNA, the CDR3 is TGCGCCAGCAGCCACTCTAGCGGGGTGTCCTACAATGAGCAGTTCTTC.